This TCR beta chain appears in the sequencing data of a study of blood T cell repertoires in COVID-19. In the source study's methods: How many nucleated cells were present was estimated from reference gene primer amplification. The protocol was immunoSEQ multiplex PCR, while the TCRdb copy is restricted to in-frame clones and leaves out a portion. V, J and clone size reflect that table, while D and trimming were determined from the DNA. The table has about 93,000 clones, almost 90% seen once; the top ten hold about 1.5%. With 0 bases removed from V and 4 bases from J, the gap between germline ends came to 16 bases. Germline values: CDR1 SGDLS, CDR2 YYNGEE. The CDR3 spans 16 residues.

The genes are TRBV9 and TRBJ2-5; perhaps TRBD2 as D (7 bases). The TCR originated in a human donor with active COVID-19. The donor label of this sample is uncertain. The sample comprised peripheral blood. CDR3 nucleotides: TGTGCCAGCAGCGTAGTAGGGGGACGGGGGGCAGAGACCCAGTACTTC. Translated: CASSVVGGRGAETQYF.